This TCR beta chain comes out of a study of cytomegalovirus exposure and HLA in healthy donors. This CDR3 contains 16 residues. Trimming at V came to 3 bases and at J to 1 base, leaving 4 bases not matched to a gene. Germline CDR1 is LNHNV and CDR2 is YYDKDF (reference sequence). It was with 60 Vbeta and 13 Jbeta primers that the PCR ran. Some clones are missing from TCRdb's copy, which holds only in-frame ones; the method was immunoSEQ multiplex PCR. The table includes 210,000 or so clones, 78% detected once. Healthy individuals who donated bone marrow served as the donors. This sequence joins TRBV15 and TRBJ2-3; 10 nucleotides align to TRBD2. The specimen sequenced was PBMCs. This TCR came from a boy between 10 and 17 years old in good health and CMV-seronegative. As DNA, the CDR3 is TGTGCCACCAGCAGGGCCGGGACTAGCGGCACAGATACGCAGTATTTT. Protein sequence: CATSRAGTSGTDTQYF. Complete variable domain (other parts from reference TRBV15 and TRBJ2-3): DAMVIQNPRYQVTQFGKPVTLSCSQTLNHNVMYWYQQKSSQAPKLLFHYYDKDFNNEADTPDNFQSRRPNTSFCFLDIRSPGLGDTAMYLCATSRAGTSGTDTQYFGPGTRLTVL.